This T cell receptor beta chain came from a study of T cell responses to AZD1222 COVID-19 vaccine. Whole-study findings and limits: Mostly white British, mostly female donors; authors suggested clonal diversity may be underestimated.

This clone was detected once. Its cognate antigen is unknown. Using immunoSEQ multiplex PCR, the repertoire was profiled, and TCRdb retains in-frame clones only, with some absent. The data contain roughly 28,000 clones, approximately 88% of them singletons. The ends were cut back, 5 bases at V and 4 bases at J, with 18 bases in the middle. The CDR3 has 15 residues. The germline CDR1 and CDR2 sequences are SGHAT and FQDESV (reference sequence). Material: peripheral blood, obtained on day 0 of AZD1222 vaccination. The V gene is TRBV11-1, the J gene TRBJ2-7; no clear D. This sequence originates from an adult in good health. Here the CDR3 reads CASSQGRTELYEQYF. The CDR3 coding sequence is TGTGCCAGCAGCCAAGGTCGTACAGAGCTATACGAGCAGTACTTC.